The clone carrying this T cell receptor (beta chain) has a handful of counts. What it binds is unknown. These data originate in a study of T-cell memory formation after mild COVID-19. Whole-study results and caveats: While clones contracting from day 15 to 85 were balanced between CD4 and CD8, later expanders leaned CD4+.

CDR3 length: 15 residues. Germline CDR1 SGDLS, CDR2 YYNGEE. Trimming removed 4 bases from V and 8 bases from J, with 19 bases in between. 5'RACE with constant-segment primers built TCRalpha and TCRbeta cDNA libraries with UMIs. TCRdb fed the 5' RACE reads into MiXCR, producing one record per CDR3 protein. Among about 400,000 distinct CDR3 sequences listed, about 25% were seen once. Sample: PBMCs or a T cell subset sorted from them (not recorded which). V usage is TRBV9 and J usage is TRBJ2-4; perhaps TRBD2 as D (5 bases). The sequence came from an adult woman who had mild COVID-19 (a few samples of this study predate the infection). Cell type and time point are not known. As DNA, the CDR3 is TGTGCCAGCAGCCAGGCAGCTAGCTCCTCCCACATTCAGTACTTC. Translating it yields CASSQAASSSHIQYF.